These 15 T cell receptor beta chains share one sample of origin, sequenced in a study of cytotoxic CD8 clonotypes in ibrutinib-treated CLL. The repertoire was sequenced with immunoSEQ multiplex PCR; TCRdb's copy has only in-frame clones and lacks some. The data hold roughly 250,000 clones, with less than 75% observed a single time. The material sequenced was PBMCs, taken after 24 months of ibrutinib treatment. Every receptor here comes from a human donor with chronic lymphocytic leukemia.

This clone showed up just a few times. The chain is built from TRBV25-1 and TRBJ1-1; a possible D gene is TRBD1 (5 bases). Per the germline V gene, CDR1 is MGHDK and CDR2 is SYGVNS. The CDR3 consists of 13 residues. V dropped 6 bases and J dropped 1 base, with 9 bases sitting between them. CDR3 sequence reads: CASRGRANTEAFF. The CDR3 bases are TGTGCCAGCAGGGGCAGGGCGAACACTGAAGCTTTCTTT.

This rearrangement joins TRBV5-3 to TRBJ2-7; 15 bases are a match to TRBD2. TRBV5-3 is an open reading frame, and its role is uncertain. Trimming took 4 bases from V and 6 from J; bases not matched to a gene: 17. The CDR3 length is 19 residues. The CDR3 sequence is CARSDGTSGRHNVRGEQYF. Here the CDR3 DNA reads TGTGCCAGAAGCGACGGGACTAGCGGGAGGCATAATGTACGCGGCGAGCAGTACTTC.

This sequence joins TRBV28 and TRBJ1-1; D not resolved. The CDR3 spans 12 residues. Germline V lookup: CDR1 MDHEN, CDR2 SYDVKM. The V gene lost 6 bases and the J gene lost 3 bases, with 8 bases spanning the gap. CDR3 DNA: TGTGCCAGCAGGCCCAGGTACACTGAAGCTTTCTTT. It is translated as CASRPRYTEAFF. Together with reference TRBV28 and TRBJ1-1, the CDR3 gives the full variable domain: DVKVTQSSRYLVKRTGEKVFLECVQDMDHENMFWYRQDPGLGLRLIYFSYDVKMKEKGDIPEGYSVSREKKERFSLILESASTNQTSMYLCASRPRYTEAFFGQGTRLTVV.

CDR3 protein: CASSVALGRETQYF. CDR3 in DNA: TGTGCCAGCAGCGTAGCCTTGGGGCGGGAGACCCAGTACTTC. The chain employs TRBV9 and TRBJ2-5; the D gene is possibly TRBD1 (5 bases). This CDR3 is built from 14 residues. CDR1 is SGDLS and CDR2 is YYNGEE in the germline V gene. The V end was cut by 0 bases, the J end by 5 bases, with 11 bases between. The full variable domain, completed using reference TRBV9 and TRBJ2-5, is DSGVTQTPKHLITATGQRVTLRCSPRSGDLSVYWYQQSLDQGLQFLIQYYNGEERAKGNILERFSAQQFPDLHSELNLSSLELGDSALYFCASSVALGRETQYFGPGTRLLVL.

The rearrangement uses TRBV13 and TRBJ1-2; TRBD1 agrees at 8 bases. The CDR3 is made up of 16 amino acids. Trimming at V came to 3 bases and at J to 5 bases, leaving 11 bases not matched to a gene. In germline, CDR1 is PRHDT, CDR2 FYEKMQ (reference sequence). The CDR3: CASSFTPDRGPYGYTF. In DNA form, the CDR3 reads TGTGCCAGCAGCTTCACCCCCGACAGGGGCCCTTATGGCTACACCTTC.

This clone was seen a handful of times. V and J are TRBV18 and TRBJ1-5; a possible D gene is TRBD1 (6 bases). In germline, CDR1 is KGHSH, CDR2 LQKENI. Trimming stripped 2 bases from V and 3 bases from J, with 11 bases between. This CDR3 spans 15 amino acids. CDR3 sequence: CASSPGGTFNQPQHF. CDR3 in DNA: TGTGCCAGCTCACCAGGCGGGACATTCAATCAGCCCCAGCATTTT.

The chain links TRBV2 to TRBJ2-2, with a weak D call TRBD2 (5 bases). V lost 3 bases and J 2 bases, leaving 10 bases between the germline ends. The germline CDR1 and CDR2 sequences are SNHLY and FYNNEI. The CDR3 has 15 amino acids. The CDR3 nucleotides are TGTGCCAGCAGTGACCGGGGATCCAACACCGGGGAGCTGTTTTTT. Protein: CASSDRGSNTGELFF.

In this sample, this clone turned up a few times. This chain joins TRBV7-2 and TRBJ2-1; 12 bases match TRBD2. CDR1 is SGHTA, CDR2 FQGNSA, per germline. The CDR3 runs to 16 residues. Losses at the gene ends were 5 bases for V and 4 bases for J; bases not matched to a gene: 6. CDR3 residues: CASSPTSGGMYNEQFF. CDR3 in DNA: TGTGCCAGCAGCCCGACTAGCGGGGGAATGTACAATGAGCAGTTCTTC.

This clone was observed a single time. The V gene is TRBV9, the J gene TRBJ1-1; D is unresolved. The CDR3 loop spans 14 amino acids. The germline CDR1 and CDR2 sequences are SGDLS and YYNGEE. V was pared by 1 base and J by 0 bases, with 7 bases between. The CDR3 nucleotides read TGTGCCAGCAGCGTATTGGGGTTGAACACTGAAGCTTTCTTT. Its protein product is CASSVLGLNTEAFF.

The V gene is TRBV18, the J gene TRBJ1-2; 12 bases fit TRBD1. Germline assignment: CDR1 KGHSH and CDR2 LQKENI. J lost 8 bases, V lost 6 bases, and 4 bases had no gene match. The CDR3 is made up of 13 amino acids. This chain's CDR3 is CASSAGTGGGYTF. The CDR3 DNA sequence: TGTGCCAGCTCGGCCGGGACAGGGGGCGGCTACACCTTC.

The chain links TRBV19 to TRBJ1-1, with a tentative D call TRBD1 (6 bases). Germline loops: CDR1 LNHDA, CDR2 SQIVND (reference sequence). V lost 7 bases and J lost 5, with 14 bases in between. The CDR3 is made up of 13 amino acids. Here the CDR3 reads CASMNRVGTEAFF. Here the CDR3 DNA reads TGTGCCAGTATGAACAGGGTAGGGACTGAAGCTTTCTTT.

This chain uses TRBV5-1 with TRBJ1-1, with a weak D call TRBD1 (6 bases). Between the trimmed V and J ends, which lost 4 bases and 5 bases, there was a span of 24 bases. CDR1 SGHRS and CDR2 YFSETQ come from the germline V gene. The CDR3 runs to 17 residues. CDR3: CASSIRDSRTRGTEAFF. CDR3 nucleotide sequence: TGCGCCAGCAGCATCCGGGACTCTCGAACTAGGGGGACTGAAGCTTTCTTT.

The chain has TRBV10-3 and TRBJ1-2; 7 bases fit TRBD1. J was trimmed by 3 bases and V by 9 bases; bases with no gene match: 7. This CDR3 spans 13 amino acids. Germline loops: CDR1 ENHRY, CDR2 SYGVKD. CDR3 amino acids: CAIRQGEDYGYTF. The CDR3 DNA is TGTGCCATAAGACAGGGTGAGGACTATGGCTACACCTTC.

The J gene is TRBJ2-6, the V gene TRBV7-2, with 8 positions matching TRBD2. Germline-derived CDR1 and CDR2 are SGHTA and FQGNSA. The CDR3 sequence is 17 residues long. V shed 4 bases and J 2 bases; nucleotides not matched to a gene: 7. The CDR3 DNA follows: TGTGCCAGCAGCTCCTCACCACTAGCGGCTGGGGCCAACGTCCTGACTTTC. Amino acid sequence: CASSSSPLAAGANVLTF.

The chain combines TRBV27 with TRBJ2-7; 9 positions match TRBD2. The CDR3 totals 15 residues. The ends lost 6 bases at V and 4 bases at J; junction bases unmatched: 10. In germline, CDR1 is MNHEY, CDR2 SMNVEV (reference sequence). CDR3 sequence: CASSSGTSPLYEQYF. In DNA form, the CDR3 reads TGTGCCAGCAGCTCCGGGACTAGCCCCCTTTACGAGCAGTACTTC.